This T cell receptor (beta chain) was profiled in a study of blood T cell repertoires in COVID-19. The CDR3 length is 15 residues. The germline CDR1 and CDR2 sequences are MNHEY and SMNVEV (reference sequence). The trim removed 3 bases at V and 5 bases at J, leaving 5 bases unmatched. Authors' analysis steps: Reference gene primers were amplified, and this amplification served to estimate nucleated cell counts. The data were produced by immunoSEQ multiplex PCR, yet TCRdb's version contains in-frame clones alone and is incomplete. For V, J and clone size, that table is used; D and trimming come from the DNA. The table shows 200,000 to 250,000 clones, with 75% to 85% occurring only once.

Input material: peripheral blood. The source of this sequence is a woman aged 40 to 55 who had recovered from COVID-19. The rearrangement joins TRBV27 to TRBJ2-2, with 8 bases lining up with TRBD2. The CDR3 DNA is TGTGCCAGCAGTTTCCTCGGGGGGGTAACCGGGGAGCTGTTTTTT. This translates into CASSFLGGVTGELFF.